Following are 12 T cell receptor beta chains from one sample sequenced in a study of tumor and adjacent non-tumor tissue in lung cancer. TCRbeta libraries were built with three rounds of nested PCR, modified from ARM-PCR. In TCRdb, the multiplex PCR reads were re-called with MiXCR into one record per CDR3 protein. The sample lists more than 35,000 distinct CDR3 sequences, roughly three fifths occurring once. The template was RNA from unsorted bulk tissue. Distant lung tissue was collected more than 3 cm away from the tumor edge. The sequenced material came from distant non-tumor lung tissue. The source is a woman in her thirties or forties with non-small cell lung cancer.

On this clonotype: The missing conserved phenylalanine or tryptophan at the end of this CDR3 makes a read error likely. The chain is built from TRBV10-1 and TRBJ2-3; D not certain. This CDR3 contains 13 residues. The germline V gene encodes CDR1 WNHNN and CDR2 SYGVQD (reference sequence). Trimming left V 7 bases short and J 7 bases short, with 15 bases between. Here the CDR3 DNA reads TGCGCCAGCAATGATTTCAGCGCATATACGCAGTATTAT. This translates into CASNDFSAYTQYY.

The gene calls are TRBV4-1 and TRBJ2-1; TRBD2 matches 9 bases. V trimming: 8 bases; J trimming: 14 bases; junction bases outside the gene matches: 22. This CDR3 is 16 amino acids long. Germline values: CDR1 MGHRA, CDR2 YSYEKL. CDR3 DNA sequence: TGCGCCAGCGGCCGAGGGGCGGGGGGGCACCAACTTGGGAAGTTCTTC. This translates into CASGRGAGGHQLGKFF.

With respect to this clonotype: The junction shows a germline mismatch at one end, possibly a read error. The chain joins TRBV11-2 to TRBJ1-3; D is uncertain. Germline V CDR1 and CDR2: SGHAT, FQNNGV. This CDR3 comprises 14 residues. CDR3 sequence (DNA): TGTGCCAACAGCGTATCGCAGGCATTAAACACCATATACTTT. It is translated as CANSVSQALNTIYF.

This chain links TRBV9 with TRBJ2-1; perhaps D is TRBD1 or TRBD2 (6 bases each). This CDR3 has 17 residues. V dropped 4 bases and J dropped 4 bases, with 21 bases sitting between them. Germline loops: CDR1 SGDLS, CDR2 YYNGEE. The CDR3 protein is CASSPGRGRGVYNEQFF. CDR3 DNA sequence: TGTGCCAGCAGCCCAGGTCGGGGGCGCGGGGTTTACAATGAGCAGTTCTTC.

To note about this clonotype: An end of the junction does not agree with germline; a read error may underlie this. This chain connects TRBV6-6 to TRBJ2-7; TRBD2 matches at 7 bases. This CDR3 spans 14 amino acids. The germline V gene has CDR1 MNHNY and CDR2 SVGAGI (reference sequence). For the CDR3, the DNA is TGTGCCAGCAGGGGAACTAGCGTGAGAGACGAGCACTACTTC. Translation gives CASRGTSVRDEHYF.

Of note for this clonotype: Since the CDR3 does not end with the conserved phenylalanine or tryptophan, this likely comes from a read error. No DNA is shown, since the ends of the CDR3 on it are uncertain; the CDR3 is the one TCRdb lists. The chain is built from TRBV11-1 and TRBJ1-5. The CDR3 is 13 residues long, ends included. Germline lookup yields CDR1 SGHAT and CDR2 FQDESV (reference sequence). This CDR3 is CASSKNNGEPQRY.

This clonotype occurred many times. The chain uses TRBV29-1 and TRBJ2-1, with 14 bases matching TRBD2. CDR1 is SQVTM and CDR2 is ANQGSEA in the germline V gene. The V and J ends lost 4 bases and 1 base, in that order; junction bases with no gene match: 9. CDR3 length: 18 residues. The CDR3 sequence is CSVAGLAGATFSYNEQFF. The DNA for the CDR3 is TGCAGCGTTGCGGGACTAGCGGGAGCCACTTTTTCCTACAATGAGCAGTTCTTC.

This clonotype came up many times. This chain uses TRBV5-5 with TRBJ1-2; D is unresolved. With 0 bases removed from V and 0 bases from J, the gap between germline ends came to 12 bases. The CDR3 is 16 amino acids. CDR1 and CDR2 (germline): SGHKS, YYEKEE (reference sequence). The CDR3 loop reads CASSLAQDSANYGYTF. The CDR3 DNA is TGTGCCAGCAGCTTGGCCCAGGACTCCGCTAACTATGGCTACACCTTC.

To note about this clonotype: A clone one base away is much larger, so this may be a read error. This rearrangement joins TRBV30 to TRBJ2-1, with 9 bases lining up with TRBD2. The germline gives CDR1 GTSNPN, CDR2 SVGIG (reference sequence). The CDR3 covers 16 residues. The CDR3 bases are TGTACCTGGAGTGTAAAGGCGGGGGGGAGTTTCAATGAGCAGTTCTTC. Translated: CTWSVKAGGSFNEQFF.

The chain employs TRBV6-5 and TRBJ2-3; TRBD2 matches at 8 bases. CDR3 length: 14 amino acids. Unmatched junction bases numbered 16, after V lost 5 bases and J lost 15 bases. Germline V gene sequence: CDR1 MNHEY, CDR2 SVGAGI. Here the CDR3 reads CASSPGGVTDTRYF. CDR3 nucleotides: TGTGCCAGCAGTCCCGGGGGGGTCACAGATACGCGATATTTT.

The genes are TRBV29-1 and TRBJ2-2, with D perhaps TRBD1 or TRBD2 (6 bases each). The CDR3 is made up of 15 amino acids. V lost 7 bases, J lost 12 bases, and 27 bases lay in between. Germline-derived CDR1 and CDR2 are SQVTM and ANQGSEA. CDR3: CSAKRGADFTVKLFF. The CDR3 DNA follows: TGCAGCGCGAAAAGGGGGGCGGATTTCACCGTGAAGCTGTTTTTT.

This clonotype was seen at least ten times. This rearrangement joins TRBV14 to TRBJ2-2, with 7 positions matching TRBD2. The J segment lost 4 bases and the V segment lost 3 bases, leaving 5 bases of the junction unmatched. This CDR3 comprises 15 residues. Germline V CDR1 and CDR2: SGHDN, FVKESK. The CDR3 region has the DNA TGTGCCAGCAGCCAGCAAGCGGGGCCCACCGGGGAGCTGTTTTTT. Translated, it gives CASSQQAGPTGELFF. The whole variable domain, remainder taken from reference TRBV14 and TRBJ2-2, is EAGVTQFPSHSVIEKGQTVTLRCDPISGHDNLYWYRRVMGKEIKFLLHFVKESKQDESGMPNNRFLAERTGGTYSTLKVQPAELEDSGVYFCASSQQAGPTGELFFGEGSRLTVL.